The next 20 T cell receptor beta chains were all read from a single sample in a study of blood T cell repertoires in COVID-19. The assay was immunoSEQ multiplex PCR, and TCRdb's table has in-frame clones only and misses some. The sample lists 90,000 to 150,000 clones, around 87% occurring once. Sequences were obtained from peripheral blood. These receptors originate from a human donor in a cohort sampled during active COVID-19.

V gene TRBV19 combines with J gene TRBJ1-5; tentative D call: TRBD1 (5 bases). Trimming removed 5 bases from V and 3 bases from J, with 14 bases in between. The CDR3 contains 15 residues. Germline V gene data show CDR1 as LNHDA and CDR2 as SQIVND (reference sequence). The CDR3 region is CASSLSRGINQPQHF. CDR3 bases: TGTGCCAGTAGTCTGAGCCGGGGGATCAATCAGCCCCAGCATTTT.

The rearrangement links TRBV3-1 (or the pseudogene TRBV3-2) to TRBJ2-7, with D possibly matching TRBD2 (5 bases). V gave up 4 bases and J gave up 3 bases, with 16 bases separating them. The CDR3 spans 15 residues. Germline V gives CDR1 LGHDT, CDR2 YNNKEL (reference sequence). The CDR3 DNA follows: TGTGCCAGCAGCCGATCCCGGGATATGGGCTACGAGCAGTACTTC. Encoded protein: CASSRSRDMGYEQYF.

The chain links TRBV6-1 to TRBJ1-5; 9 bases fit TRBD1. This CDR3 contains 15 residues. Germline V lookup: CDR1 MNHNS, CDR2 SASEGT. The J segment lost 4 bases and the V segment lost 2 bases, leaving 3 bases of the junction unmatched. CDR3 residues: CASSERDRVNQPQHF. The CDR3 nucleotides are TGTGCCAGCAGTGAAAGGGACAGGGTAAATCAGCCCCAGCATTTT.

V usage is TRBV5-1 and J usage is TRBJ1-1; 12 bases are a match to TRBD1. The CDR3 length is 16 residues. The V gene end was trimmed by 3 bases and the J gene end by 5 bases; junction bases not matched to a gene: 8. The V gene's germline CDR1 is SGHRS and CDR2 YFSETQ. The CDR3 nucleotides are TGCGCCAGCAGCTCCGGGACAGGGGGCGTGAGGACTGAAGCTTTCTTT. Translation gives CASSSGTGGVRTEAFF.

The chain links TRBV28 to TRBJ2-1; D perhaps matches TRBD2 (5 bases). V lost 8 bases, J lost 2 bases, and 13 bases lay in between. The germline CDR1 and CDR2 sequences are MDHEN and SYDVKM. The CDR3 is made up of 14 amino acids. CDR3 nucleotides: TGTGCCAGCCGGAGGACGGACCCCTACAATGAGCAGTTCTTC. Residues: CASRRTDPYNEQFF.

The V gene is TRBV27, the J gene TRBJ2-3; D is possibly TRBD2 (7 bases). Per germline, CDR1 MNHEY and CDR2 SMNVEV (reference sequence). The CDR3 length is 15 residues. Trimming pared 2 bases from V and 1 base from J, leaving 10 bases between. In nucleotides, the CDR3 is TGTGCCAGCAGTTTAGTGCGGGGGCGCACAGATACGCAGTATTTT. As protein: CASSLVRGRTDTQYF.

The chain is built from TRBV15 and TRBJ2-3; D remains ambiguous. Trimming shortened V by 2 bases and J by 6 bases, and 12 bases separated the two germline ends. This CDR3 spans 14 amino acids. Germline loops: CDR1 LNHNV, CDR2 YYDKDF (reference sequence). The DNA of the CDR3 is TGTGCCACCAGCAGACCCCCCCCGACTGATACGCAGTATTTT. It yields the protein CATSRPPPTDTQYF.

This chain uses TRBV3-1 (or the pseudogene TRBV3-2) with TRBJ1-2; 7 nucleotides match TRBD1. J was trimmed by 6 bases and V by 5 bases; bases with no gene match: 6. The V gene's germline CDR1 is LGHDT and CDR2 YNNKEL (reference sequence). The length of the CDR3 is 13 residues. The CDR3 nucleotides are TGTGCCAGCAGCGCGACAGGGTACCATGGCTACACCTTC. This sequence encodes CASSATGYHGYTF.

The gene calls are TRBV27 and TRBJ2-5, with a possible D match to TRBD2 (5 bases). There are 13 residues in the CDR3. V was trimmed by 5 bases and J by 5 bases, leaving 12 bases between them. Germline values: CDR1 MNHEY, CDR2 SMNVEV (reference sequence). This CDR3 is CASSTLGPETQYF. In DNA form, the CDR3 reads TGTGCCAGCAGTACACTAGGTCCGGAGACCCAGTACTTC.

This rearrangement joins TRBV3-1 (or the pseudogene TRBV3-2) to TRBJ2-1; 9 nucleotides match TRBD2. Per germline, CDR1 LGHDT and CDR2 YNNKEL (reference sequence). V dropped 4 bases and J dropped 7; count of bases not matched to a gene: 11. The CDR3 runs 16 residues. The CDR3 reads CASSPQVAGAGNEQFF. The CDR3 DNA reads as TGTGCCAGCAGCCCTCAGGTAGCGGGAGCAGGAAATGAGCAGTTCTTC.

The chain uses TRBV5-5 and TRBJ2-7, with D unclear. V lost 2 bases, J lost 5 bases, and 8 bases lay in between. The germline CDR1 and CDR2 sequences are SGHKS and YYEKEE (reference sequence). The CDR3 extends over 12 amino acids. CDR3 nucleotides: TGTGCCAGCAGCTTTCAAACAAACGAGCAGTACTTC. This codes for CASSFQTNEQYF.

The DNA of the CDR3 is TGTGCCAGCAGTCTTGGACAGGGGGCTTTTACCATATATTTT. Translation: CASSLGQGAFTIYF. The chain links TRBV28 to TRBJ1-3, with 11 positions matching TRBD1. The CDR3 is made up of 14 amino acids. J gave up 10 bases and V 5 bases, and 7 bases lay outside the gene matches. From germline, CDR1 is MDHEN and CDR2 SYDVKM.

The chain combines TRBV19 with TRBJ2-1; TRBD2 matches at 14 bases. Germline CDR1 is LNHDA and CDR2 is SQIVND (reference sequence). V lost 7 bases to trimming and J lost 8 bases; unmatched junction nucleotides: 7. The CDR3 covers 15 residues. The CDR3 nucleotides read TGTGCCAGTACCGTGACTAGCGGGGGGGGTGATGAGCAGTTCTTC. Its translation is CASTVTSGGGDEQFF.

The chain combines TRBV5-4 with TRBJ2-7; TRBD1 agrees at 7 bases. V lost 8 bases to trimming and J lost 0 bases; unmatched junction nucleotides: 8. This CDR3 contains 14 residues. CDR1 is SGHNT and CDR2 is YYREEE in the germline V gene (reference sequence). The CDR3 DNA follows: TGTGCCAGTACCCGACAGGGTTTCTCCTACGAGCAGTACTTC. It translates to CASTRQGFSYEQYF.

This clone occurred a few times. In DNA form, the CDR3 reads TGTGCCAGCAGATCACAAGCAGCGTATCAGCCCCAGCATTTT. Translating it yields CASRSQAAYQPQHF. The chain uses TRBV28 and TRBJ1-5, with unresolved D. The length of the CDR3 is 14 residues. The V end lost 6 bases, the J end lost 5 bases, and 14 bases lay between the germline ends. Per germline, CDR1 MDHEN and CDR2 SYDVKM. Using reference TRBV28 and TRBJ1-5 for the parts outside the CDR3, the full variable domain is DVKVTQSSRYLVKRTGEKVFLECVQDMDHENMFWYRQDPGLGLRLIYFSYDVKMKEKGDIPEGYSVSREKKERFSLILESASTNQTSMYLCASRSQAAYQPQHFGDGTRLSIL.

V gene TRBV3-1 (or the pseudogene TRBV3-2) combines with J gene TRBJ2-7, with 15 bases fitting TRBD2. CDR1 is LGHDT and CDR2 is YNNKEL in the germline V gene (reference sequence). The CDR3 length is 16 residues. Trimming took 1 base from V and 5 from J; bases not matched to a gene: 3. CDR3 sequence reads: CASSQARTSGGDEQYF. CDR3 bases: TGTGCCAGCAGCCAAGCACGGACTAGCGGGGGGGACGAGCAGTACTTC.

J is TRBJ2-1 and V is TRBV5-1; TRBD2 is a possible D gene (5 bases). Germline V gives CDR1 SGHRS, CDR2 YFSETQ. V lost 1 base and J 5 bases, leaving 7 bases between the germline ends. CDR3 size: 13 residues. This chain's CDR3 is CASSLTRDNEQFF. In DNA form, the CDR3 reads TGCGCCAGCAGCTTGACTAGGGACAATGAGCAGTTCTTC. The full variable domain, with the rest looked up from reference TRBV5-1 and TRBJ2-1, is KAGVTQTPRYLIKTRGQQVTLSCSPISGHRSVSWYQQTPGQGLQFLFEYFSETQRNKGNFPGRFSGRQFSNSRSEMNVSTLELGDSALYLCASSLTRDNEQFFGPGTRLTVL.

The chain uses TRBV4-2 and TRBJ2-7; TRBD2 matches at 7 bases. The germline gives CDR1 LGHNA, CDR2 YNFKEQ. This CDR3 has 17 amino acids. Trimming removed 0 bases from V and 5 bases from J; junction bases left unmatched: 13. The CDR3 region has the DNA TGTGCCAGCAGCCAAGAATATCGTGGCGGGAGTTCAGACGAGCAGTACTTC. It codes for CASSQEYRGGSSDEQYF.

The rearrangement uses TRBV19 and TRBJ1-1; no clear D gene. Germline-derived CDR1 and CDR2 are LNHDA and SQIVND (reference sequence). This CDR3 has 11 residues. The V gene lost 7 bases and the J gene lost 4 bases, with 7 bases spanning the gap. The CDR3 nucleotides read TGTGCCAGTATCGTCAGCACTGAAGCTTTCTTT. It translates to CASIVSTEAFF.

The rearrangement uses TRBV27 and TRBJ2-1; TRBD2 is a possible D gene (6 bases). This CDR3 has 15 residues. Looked up from germline, CDR1 is MNHEY and CDR2 is SMNVEV (reference sequence). Trimming took 4 bases from V and 8 from J, leaving 18 bases between them. DNA for the CDR3: TGTGCCAGCAGTTCGGGACTGCTATTCTCCGATGAGCAGTTCTTC. Protein product: CASSSGLLFSDEQFF.